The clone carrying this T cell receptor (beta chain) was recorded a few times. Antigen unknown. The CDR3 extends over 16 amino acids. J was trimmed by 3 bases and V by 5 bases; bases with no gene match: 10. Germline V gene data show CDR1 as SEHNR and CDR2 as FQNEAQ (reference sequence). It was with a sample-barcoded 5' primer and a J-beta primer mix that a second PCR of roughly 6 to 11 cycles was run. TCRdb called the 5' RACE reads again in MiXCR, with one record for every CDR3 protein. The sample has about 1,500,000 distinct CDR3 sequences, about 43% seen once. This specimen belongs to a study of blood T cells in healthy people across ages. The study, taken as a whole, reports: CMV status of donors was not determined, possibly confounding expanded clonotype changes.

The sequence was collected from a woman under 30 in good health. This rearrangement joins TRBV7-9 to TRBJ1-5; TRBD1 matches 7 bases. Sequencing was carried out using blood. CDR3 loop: CASSPTGRGTNQPQHF. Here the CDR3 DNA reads TGTGCCAGCAGCCCGACAGGGCGAGGGACCAATCAGCCCCAGCATTTT.